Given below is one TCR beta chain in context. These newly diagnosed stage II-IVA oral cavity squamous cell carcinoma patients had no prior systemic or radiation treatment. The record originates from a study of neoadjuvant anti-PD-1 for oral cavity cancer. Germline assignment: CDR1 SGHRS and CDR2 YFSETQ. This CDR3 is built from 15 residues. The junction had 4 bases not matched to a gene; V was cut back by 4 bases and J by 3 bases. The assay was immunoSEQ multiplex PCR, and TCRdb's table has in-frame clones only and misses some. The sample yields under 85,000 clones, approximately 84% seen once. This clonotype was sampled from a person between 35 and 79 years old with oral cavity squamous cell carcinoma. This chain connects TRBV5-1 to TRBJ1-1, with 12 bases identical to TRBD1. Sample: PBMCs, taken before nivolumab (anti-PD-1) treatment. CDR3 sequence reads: CASSGTGGADTEAFF. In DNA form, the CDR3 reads TGCGCCAGCAGCGGGACAGGGGGCGCGGACACTGAAGCTTTCTTT.